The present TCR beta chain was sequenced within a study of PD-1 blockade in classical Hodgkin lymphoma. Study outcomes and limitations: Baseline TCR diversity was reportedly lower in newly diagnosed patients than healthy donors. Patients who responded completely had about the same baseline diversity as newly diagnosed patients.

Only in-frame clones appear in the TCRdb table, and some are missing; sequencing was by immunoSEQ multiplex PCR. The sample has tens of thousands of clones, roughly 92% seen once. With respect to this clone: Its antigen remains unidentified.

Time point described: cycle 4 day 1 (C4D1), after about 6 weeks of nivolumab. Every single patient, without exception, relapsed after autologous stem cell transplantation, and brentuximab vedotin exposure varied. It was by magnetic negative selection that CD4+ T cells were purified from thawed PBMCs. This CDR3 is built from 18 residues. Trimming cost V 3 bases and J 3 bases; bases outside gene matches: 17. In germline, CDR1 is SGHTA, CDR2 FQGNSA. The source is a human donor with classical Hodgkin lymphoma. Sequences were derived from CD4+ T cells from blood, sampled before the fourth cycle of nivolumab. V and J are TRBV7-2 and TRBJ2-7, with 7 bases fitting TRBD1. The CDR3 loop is CASSFTPPGTATDYEQYF. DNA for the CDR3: TGTGCCAGCAGCTTTACCCCACCCGGGACAGCCACAGACTACGAGCAGTACTTC. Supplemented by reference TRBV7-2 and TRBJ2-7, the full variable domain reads GAGVSQSPSNKVTEKGKDVELRCDPISGHTALYWYRQSLGQGLEFLIYFQGNSAPDKSGLPSDRFSAERTGGSVSTLTIQRTQQEDSAVYLCASSFTPPGTATDYEQYFGPGTRLTVT.